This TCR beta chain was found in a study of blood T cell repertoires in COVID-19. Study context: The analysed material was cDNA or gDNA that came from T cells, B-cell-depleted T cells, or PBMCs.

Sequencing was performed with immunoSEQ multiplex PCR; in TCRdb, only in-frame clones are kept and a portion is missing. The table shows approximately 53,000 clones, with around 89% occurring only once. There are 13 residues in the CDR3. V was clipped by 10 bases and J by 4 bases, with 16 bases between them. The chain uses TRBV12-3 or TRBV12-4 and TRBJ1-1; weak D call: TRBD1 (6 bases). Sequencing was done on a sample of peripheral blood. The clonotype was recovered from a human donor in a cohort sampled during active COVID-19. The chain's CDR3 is CATSRGRGTEAFF. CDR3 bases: TGTGCCACCTCTCGGGGCAGGGGCACTGAAGCTTTCTTT.